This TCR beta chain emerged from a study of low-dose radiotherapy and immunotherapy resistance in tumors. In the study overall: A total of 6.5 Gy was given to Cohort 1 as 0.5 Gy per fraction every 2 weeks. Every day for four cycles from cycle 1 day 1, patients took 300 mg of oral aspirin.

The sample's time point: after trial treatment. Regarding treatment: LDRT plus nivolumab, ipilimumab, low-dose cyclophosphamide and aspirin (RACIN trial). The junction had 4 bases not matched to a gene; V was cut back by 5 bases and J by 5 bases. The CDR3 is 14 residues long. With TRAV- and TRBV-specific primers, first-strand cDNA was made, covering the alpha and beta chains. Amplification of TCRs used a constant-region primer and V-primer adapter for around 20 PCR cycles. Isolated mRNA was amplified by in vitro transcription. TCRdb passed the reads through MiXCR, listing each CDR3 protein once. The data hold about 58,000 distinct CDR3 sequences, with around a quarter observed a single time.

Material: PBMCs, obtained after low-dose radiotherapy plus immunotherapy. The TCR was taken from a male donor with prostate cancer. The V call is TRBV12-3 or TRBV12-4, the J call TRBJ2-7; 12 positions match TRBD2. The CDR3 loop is CASSLTSGSHEQYF. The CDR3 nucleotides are TGTGCCAGCAGTCTGACTAGCGGGAGCCACGAGCAGTACTTC.